This is a list of T cell receptor beta chains from one sample in a study of response to subunit inactivated influenza vaccine. TCRdb re-derived calls from the RT-PCR reads in MiXCR, one entry per CDR3 protein. The sample includes about 570,000 distinct CDR3 sequences, 11% of them seen just once. These same records also appear under a second study, on T cells expressing NK-cell markers.

The sequencing used PBMCs from blood, collected on the day of vaccination. The receptor source for this set is a man aged 45-60 years who received an inactivated influenza vaccine. Both conserved end residues are part of each CDR3. The D gene is left open where the match is weak. Clone sizes are given selectively: once, few, many, or a class where the clone is expanded.

V	size	J	D	CDR3	DNA
TRBV5-1	many	TRBJ2-1	TRBD2	CASSLPSGSSYNEQFF	TGTGCCAGCAGTTTACCTAGCGGGAGTTCCTACAATGAGCAGTTCTTC
TRBV10-3	NA	TRBJ1-2	TRBD1	CAISEGQGHYGYTF	TGTGCCATCAGTGAGGGACAGGGGCACTATGGCTACACCTTC
TRBV9	few	TRBJ2-1	NA	CASSGSEQFF	TGTGCCAGCAGCGGGAGTGAGCAGTTCTTC
TRBV5-1	few	TRBJ2-2	TRBD1	CASSYGQGGELFF	TGCGCCAGCAGCTACGGACAGGGCGGTGAGCTGTTTTTT
TRBV29-1	NA	TRBJ2-1	TRBD2	CSVDKMASGTLNEQFF	TGCAGCGTTGATAAAATGGCTAGCGGGACACTCAATGAGCAGTTCTTC
TRBV28	many	TRBJ2-5	NA	CASSSPSIPETQYF	TGTGCCAGCAGTTCCCCTAGCATCCCAGAGACCCAGTACTTC
TRBV20-1	few	TRBJ2-1	TRBD2	CSSNPSGTYNEQFF	TGCAGTTCTAACCCCAGCGGGACTTACAATGAGCAGTTCTTC
TRBV28	many	TRBJ1-5	NA	CASNLFQASNQPQHF	TGTGCCAGCAACCTTTTCCAGGCTAGCAATCAGCCCCAGCATTTT
TRBV11-2	NA	TRBJ2-1	TRBD2	CASSRGHFPGLANNEQFF	TGTGCCAGCAGCCGGGGCCACTTTCCGGGACTAGCCAACAATGAGCAGTTCTTC
TRBV7-6	few	TRBJ2-3	NA	CASSLARGGGVPDTQYF	TGTGCCAGCAGCTTAGCGCGGGGAGGCGGGGTCCCAGATACGCAGTATTTT
TRBV12-3/TRBV12-4	few	TRBJ2-3	TRBD2	CASRGEGRTQYF	TGTGCCAGCAGGGGGGAGGGCCGGACGCAGTATTTT
TRBV18	few	TRBJ2-1	NA	CASQKERDNEQFF	TGTGCCAGCCAAAAGGAACGGGACAATGAGCAGTTCTTC
TRBV27	few	TRBJ1-6	TRBD1	CASAYDRVNSYNSPLHF	TGTGCCAGCGCGTACGACAGGGTGAACTCCTATAATTCACCCCTCCACTTT
TRBV4-1	few	TRBJ1-2	NA	CASSQDQTSPYGYTF	TGCGCCAGCAGCCAAGATCAAACATCGCCCTATGGCTACACCTTC
TRBV7-2	few	TRBJ1-5	NA	CASSSTGLMAQPQHF	TGTGCCAGCAGCTCGACCGGACTTATGGCTCAGCCCCAGCATTTT
TRBV11-2	few	TRBJ1-1	NA	CASSLRDSGTKEAFF	TGTGCCAGCAGCTTAAGGGACTCCGGGACAAAGGAAGCTTTCTTT
TRBV28	NA	TRBJ2-3	TRBD2	CASRIESSGRAEDTQYF	TGTGCCAGCAGGATTGAATCTAGCGGGAGGGCCGAAGATACGCAGTATTTT
TRBV12-3/TRBV12-4	NA	TRBJ1-4	NA	CASSFYRPGGMFEKLFF	TGTGCCAGCAGTTTCTATCGTCCAGGAGGGATGTTTGAAAAACTGTTTTTT
TRBV20-1	NA	TRBJ2-7	NA	CSASSLNRENEQYF	TGCAGTGCCTCCTCTTTAAACAGGGAGAACGAGCAGTACTTC
TRBV7-2	few	TRBJ2-5	NA	CASSLGARGIQETQYF	TGTGCCAGCAGCTTAGGCGCCAGAGGGATCCAAGAGACCCAGTACTTC
TRBV3-1	few	TRBJ2-5	TRBD2	CASRRLTSGRETETQYF	TGTGCCAGCAGACGATTGACTAGCGGGAGGGAGACAGAGACCCAGTACTTC
TRBV6-1	NA	TRBJ2-3	NA	CASRPWGPDTQYF	TGTGCCAGCAGGCCTTGGGGCCCAGATACGCAGTATTTT
TRBV27	NA	TRBJ1-6	NA	CASSLGSSGSPLHF	TGTGCCAGCAGTTTAGGGTCGAGTGGTTCACCCCTCCACTTT
TRBV12-3/TRBV12-4	NA	TRBJ1-1	TRBD1	CASSPRQGITEAFF	TGTGCCAGCAGTCCGCGACAGGGTATTACTGAAGCTTTCTTT
TRBV14	few	TRBJ2-7	TRBD2	CASSQVKGTSGPYEQYF	TGTGCCAGCAGCCAAGTGAAGGGGACTAGCGGCCCCTACGAGCAGTACTTC
TRBV27	NA	TRBJ2-7	TRBD2	CASSSWTSGSDEQYF	TGTGCCAGCAGTTCCTGGACTAGCGGGTCAGACGAGCAGTACTTC
TRBV19	NA	TRBJ1-5	TRBD1	CASSINRDSFQPQHF	TGTGCCAGTAGTATAAACCGGGACAGTTTTCAGCCCCAGCATTTT
TRBV28	NA	TRBJ2-7	TRBD2	CASSPLTSGGHENNYEQYF	TGTGCCAGCAGCCCTCTCACTAGCGGGGGCCACGAAAACAACTACGAGCAGTACTTC
TRBV12-3/TRBV12-4	NA	TRBJ2-5	TRBD2	CASSTTSGAKTQYF	TGTGCCAGCAGTACGACTAGCGGGGCAAAGACCCAGTACTTC
TRBV10-3	few	TRBJ2-7	NA	CAISDGNYEQYF	TGTGCCATCAGTGACGGGAACTACGAGCAGTACTTC
TRBV12-3/TRBV12-4	NA	TRBJ2-1	NA	CASSFQGGGSYNEQFF	TGTGCCAGCAGTTTCCAGGGGGGGGGATCCTACAATGAGCAGTTCTTC
TRBV7-3	few	TRBJ2-1	NA	CASSSDTRQEQFF	TGTGCCAGCAGCTCGGACACACGCCAGGAGCAGTTCTTC
TRBV6-2/TRBV6-3	NA	TRBJ2-1	NA	CASNAPEYHEQFF	TGTGCCAGCAACGCCCCAGAATACCATGAGCAGTTCTTC
TRBV20-1	NA	TRBJ1-1	NA	CSAGRGGDTEAFF	TGCAGTGCTGGCCGGGGGGGGGACACTGAAGCTTTCTTT
TRBV11-2	NA	TRBJ2-5	TRBD2	CASSFVRLAGSQRRETQYF	TGTGCCAGCAGCTTTGTCCGACTAGCGGGGTCACAGAGAAGGGAGACCCAGTACTTC
TRBV6-2/TRBV6-3	NA	TRBJ2-5	TRBD1	CASSSRGGTECF	TGTGCCAGCAGTTCTCGAGGGGGCACAGAGTGCTTC
TRBV29-1	many	TRBJ1-2	NA	CSVEPGLGWGFDGYTF	TGCAGCGTTGAACCCGGGTTGGGCTGGGGGTTTGATGGCTACACCTTC
TRBV11-2	few	TRBJ2-1	NA	CASSLERGQNEQFF	TGTGCCAGCAGCTTAGAACGAGGACAGAATGAGCAGTTCTTC
TRBV20-1	few	TRBJ2-3	TRBD2	CSASLTSGTTDTQYF	TGCAGTGCTAGCCTGACTAGCGGGACCACAGATACGCAGTATTTT
TRBV7-9	NA	TRBJ2-1	NA	CASSFGLTSYNEQFF	TGTGCCAGCAGCTTTGGGCTGACCTCCTACAATGAGCAGTTCTTC
TRBV25-1	NA	TRBJ2-3	NA	CASKARRGLGTDTQYF	TGTGCCAGCAAGGCTCGGAGGGGGCTAGGAACAGATACGCAGTATTTT